These T cell receptor beta chains were read from a single sample in a study of Ad26.COV2.S vaccination and SARS-CoV-2 variants. TCRdb keeps only in-frame clones here, not all; method: immunoSEQ multiplex PCR. The data show around 270,000 clones, approximately 90% seen once. The sequencing here drew on peripheral blood, taken in a trial of Ad26.COV2.S vaccine versus placebo. The receptors originated from a person between 18 and 59 years old who received the Ad26.COV2.S COVID-19 vaccine or a placebo. Both conserved end residues are part of each CDR3. The order of the fields is clone size, D gene, V gene, J gene, CDR3 protein, CDR3 DNA. A D gene is named only where the DNA matches it firmly. Clone size is given for some rows only: seen once, a few or many times, or a class if the clone is expanded.

.	.	TRBV4-3	TRBJ2-3	CASSQDLETVGTDTQYF	TGCGCCAGCAGCCAAGATCTAGAGACCGTGGGGACAGATACGCAGTATTTT
.	TRBD1	TRBV4-2	TRBJ1-2	CASSQDQGGRYGYTF	TGTGCCAGCAGCCAAGATCAAGGGGGCCGATATGGCTACACCTTC
.	.	TRBV4-1	TRBJ2-1	CASSHIGGRGWDEQFF	TGCGCCAGCAGCCATATTGGGGGGAGAGGTTGGGATGAGCAGTTCTTC
.	TRBD1	TRBV4-3	TRBJ2-3	CASSQDPPGQDTDTQYF	TGCGCCAGCAGCCAAGATCCCCCGGGACAGGACACAGATACGCAGTATTTT
.	TRBD2	TRBV6-2/TRBV6-3	TRBJ2-7	CASSYTLLLRGGSHEQYF	TGTGCCAGCAGTTACACCCTCCTTCTGCGGGGGGGCTCCCACGAGCAGTACTTC
.	.	TRBV6-4	TRBJ1-1	CASSGADGTEAFF	TGTGCCAGCAGTGGGGCTGACGGGACTGAAGCTTTCTTT
.	.	TRBV5-6	TRBJ2-3	CASSRTHGGTDTQYF	TGTGCCAGCTCTAGGACCCATGGAGGCACAGATACGCAGTATTTT
.	.	TRBV2	TRBJ2-4	CASRLEGILAKNIQYF	TGTGCCAGCAGGTTGGAGGGCATTTTAGCCAAAAACATTCAGTACTTC
.	TRBD1	TRBV29-1	TRBJ1-3	CSVDPGGSGNTIYF	TGCAGCGTTGATCCAGGGGGCTCAGGAAACACCATATATTTT
.	.	TRBV5-6	TRBJ1-4	CASSLGAGLKLFF	TGTGCCAGCAGCTTGGGGGCGGGGTTAAAACTGTTTTTT
once	TRBD2	TRBV9	TRBJ2-1	CASSVTSGNQYNGEQFF	TGTGCCAGCAGCGTAACTAGCGGGAACCAGTACAACGGTGAGCAGTTCTTC
.	.	TRBV3-1/TRBV3-2	TRBJ2-3	CASSRSGRGGTDTQYF	TGTGCCAGCAGCCGCTCGGGACGGGGCGGCACAGATACGCAGTATTTT
.	TRBD1	TRBV2	TRBJ1-6	CASRPTWDRPNSPLHF	TGTGCCAGCAGGCCAACATGGGACAGGCCAAATTCACCCCTCCACTTT
.	TRBD1	TRBV19	TRBJ2-7	CARGIDRVGNEQYF	TGTGCCAGGGGAATCGACAGGGTTGGAAACGAGCAGTACTTC
.	.	TRBV5-5	TRBJ2-2	CASSLNRDASRAGELFF	TGTGCCAGCAGCTTAAACCGGGACGCCTCACGGGCCGGGGAGCTGTTTTTT
.	TRBD2	TRBV5-6	TRBJ2-3	CASGWRGGKTDTQYF	TGTGCCAGCGGATGGCGCGGGGGGAAAACAGATACGCAGTATTTT
once	.	TRBV5-4	TRBJ2-3	CASKRGGLHNTDTQYF	TGTGCCAGCAAAAGAGGGGGACTACACAACACAGATACGCAGTATTTT
few	TRBD2	TRBV30	TRBJ2-2	CAWSTGGAGELFF	TGTGCCTGGAGTACGGGGGGGGCCGGGGAGCTGTTTTTT
.	.	TRBV9	TRBJ2-2	CASSGGINTGELFF	TGTGCCAGCAGCGGCGGGATTAACACCGGGGAGCTGTTTTTT
once	.	TRBV10-3	TRBJ1-2	CAISESPPPGYGYTF	TGTGCCATCAGTGAGTCGCCGCCCCCTGGGTATGGCTACACCTTC
.	TRBD1	TRBV6-5	TRBJ1-6	CAGSGGAYNSPLHF	TGTGCCGGTTCAGGGGGCGCCTATAATTCACCCCTCCACTTT
.	.	TRBV7-2	TRBJ2-3	CASSHGLVLRTDTQYF	TGTGCCAGCAGCCATGGCCTTGTGTTGCGGACAGATACGCAGTATTTT
once	.	TRBV19	TRBJ2-6	CASRTQGRGANVLTF	TGTGCCAGTAGAACTCAGGGGAGAGGGGCCAACGTCCTGACTTTC
.	TRBD1	TRBV5-1	TRBJ1-2	CASSSDQPGGGYTF	TGCGCCAGCAGCTCCGACCAACCAGGGGGTGGCTACACCTTC
.	TRBD1	TRBV27	TRBJ1-1	CASRYGQGALNTEAFF	TGTGCCAGCAGATACGGACAGGGGGCTCTGAACACTGAAGCTTTCTTT
.	.	TRBV6-5	TRBJ1-2	CASSYSLSTVNYGYTF	TGTGCCAGCAGTTACTCCCTTTCGACAGTTAACTATGGCTACACCTTC
.	TRBD1	TRBV27	TRBJ1-2	CASSLTGGAGYTF	TGTGCCAGCAGCCTTACAGGGGGCGCTGGCTACACCTTC
.	.	TRBV9	TRBJ1-2	CASSVRGRGGYTF	TGTGCCAGCAGCGTGAGGGGAAGGGGTGGCTACACCTTC
.	TRBD1	TRBV3-1/TRBV3-2	TRBJ1-2	CASSQDGTGEGEGYTF	TGTGCCAGCAGCCAAGATGGGACAGGGGAGGGAGAGGGCTACACCTTC
few	TRBD1	TRBV10-1	TRBJ2-1	CASSEDRGENEQFF	TGCGCCAGCAGTGAGGACAGGGGGGAAAATGAGCAGTTCTTC
.	.	TRBV3-1/TRBV3-2	TRBJ2-6	CASSRDSGANVLTF	TGTGCCAGCAGCCGCGACTCTGGGGCCAACGTCCTGACTTTC
.	.	TRBV4-2	TRBJ2-5	CASGIPGSGETQYF	TGTGCCAGCGGCATACCAGGGAGCGGGGAGACCCAGTACTTC
.	TRBD2	TRBV11-2	TRBJ2-3	CASSLFPRTSGGVSDTQYF	TGTGCCAGCAGCTTGTTTCCCCGTACTAGCGGGGGGGTGTCAGATACGCAGTATTTT
.	TRBD1	TRBV7-3	TRBJ2-5	CASSRGTGGAETQYF	TGTGCCAGCAGCCGTGGGACAGGGGGCGCCGAGACCCAGTACTTC
.	TRBD2	TRBV15	TRBJ2-5	CATSREAGGSETQYF	TGTGCCACCAGCAGAGAGGCGGGAGGCTCTGAGACCCAGTACTTC
few	.	TRBV4-3	TRBJ2-2	CASSQDVPGGLNTGELFF	TGCGCCAGCAGCCAAGATGTTCCGGGGGGCTTGAACACCGGGGAGCTGTTTTTT
few	.	TRBV11-3	TRBJ1-5	CASSLDWEVSQPQHF	TGTGCCAGCAGCTTGGACTGGGAGGTAAGTCAGCCCCAGCATTTT
few	.	TRBV27	TRBJ1-2	CASGLAGAANYGYTF	TGTGCCAGCGGGTTGGCGGGAGCCGCTAACTATGGCTACACCTTC
.	.	TRBV10-3	TRBJ1-2	CAISESIQGRNGYTF	TGTGCCATCAGTGAGTCGATACAGGGAAGGAATGGCTACACCTTC
.	TRBD1	TRBV25-1	TRBJ2-1	CASSEFNRGPYNEQFF	TGTGCCAGCAGTGAATTCAACAGGGGGCCCTACAATGAGCAGTTCTTC
.	.	TRBV13	TRBJ2-3	CASSTPGDTQYF	TGTGCCAGCAGCACCCCGGGGGATACGCAGTATTTT
.	.	TRBV19	TRBJ1-2	CASSIPGADYGYTF	TGTGCCAGTAGTATACCTGGGGCGGACTATGGCTACACCTTC
.	TRBD1	TRBV5-1	TRBJ1-2	CASSLRTGADYGYTF	TGCGCCAGCAGCCTTAGGACAGGGGCGGACTATGGCTACACCTTC
.	TRBD1	TRBV30	TRBJ1-5	CAWSIQGGGQPQHF	TGTGCCTGGAGTATACAGGGGGGCGGTCAGCCCCAGCATTTT
.	.	TRBV20-1	TRBJ2-1	CSASFSGPYNEQFF	TGCAGTGCTAGTTTTTCAGGGCCCTACAATGAGCAGTTCTTC
.	.	TRBV3-1/TRBV3-2	TRBJ1-1	CASSQDVGGHTEAFF	TGTGCCAGCAGCCAAGATGTGGGGGGCCACACTGAAGCTTTCTTT
once	.	TRBV9	TRBJ2-7	CASSVRDSPYEQYF	TGTGCCAGCAGCGTCCGGGACTCTCCCTACGAGCAGTACTTC